The rows below give T cell receptor beta chains drawn from one sample of a study of cytomegalovirus exposure and HLA in healthy donors. TCRdb keeps only in-frame clones here, not all; method: immunoSEQ multiplex PCR. This table holds 100,000 to 150,000 clones, roughly 82% found once. Material: PBMCs. These receptors came from a woman aged 40 to 50 in good health and CMV-seropositive. CDR3s leave out the opening cysteine and the closing phenylalanine or tryptophan. Each record gives: V gene, D gene, CDR3 protein. The D gene is left open where the match is weak.

TRBV7-8	NA	ASSLELGESQY
TRBV4-3	NA	ASSQEASWYNEQF
TRBV9	NA	ASSVGTSTDTQY
TRBV7-2	NA	ASSLAAGGIQPQH
TRBV5-4	NA	ASSGGGSTYEQY
TRBV29-1	TRBD1	SGRQGRDSPLH
TRBV6-5	NA	ASSYGGPSGYGYT
TRBV7-3	TRBD2	ASSSSGGASYEQY
TRBV7-9	NA	ASSEASSNQPQH
TRBV30	NA	AWSESLFYEQY
TRBV7-2	NA	ASSFAGVGDTDTQY
TRBV27	TRBD2	ASSFAGGTYEQY
TRBV30	NA	AWSPLRGRTDTQY
TRBV6-5	NA	ASSYSSREHGYT
TRBV19	NA	ASSIYTRHSGANVLT
TRBV9	NA	ASSRGMNTEAF
TRBV28	NA	ASSLSNWGVYGYT
TRBV28	NA	ASNAGRQELDEQY
TRBV6-1	TRBD2	ASSVGGAEETQY
TRBV7-2	TRBD2	ASSLKASGDPDTQY
TRBV6-6	NA	ASSYWPLEGYT
TRBV9	NA	ASSSTGRHSTDTQY